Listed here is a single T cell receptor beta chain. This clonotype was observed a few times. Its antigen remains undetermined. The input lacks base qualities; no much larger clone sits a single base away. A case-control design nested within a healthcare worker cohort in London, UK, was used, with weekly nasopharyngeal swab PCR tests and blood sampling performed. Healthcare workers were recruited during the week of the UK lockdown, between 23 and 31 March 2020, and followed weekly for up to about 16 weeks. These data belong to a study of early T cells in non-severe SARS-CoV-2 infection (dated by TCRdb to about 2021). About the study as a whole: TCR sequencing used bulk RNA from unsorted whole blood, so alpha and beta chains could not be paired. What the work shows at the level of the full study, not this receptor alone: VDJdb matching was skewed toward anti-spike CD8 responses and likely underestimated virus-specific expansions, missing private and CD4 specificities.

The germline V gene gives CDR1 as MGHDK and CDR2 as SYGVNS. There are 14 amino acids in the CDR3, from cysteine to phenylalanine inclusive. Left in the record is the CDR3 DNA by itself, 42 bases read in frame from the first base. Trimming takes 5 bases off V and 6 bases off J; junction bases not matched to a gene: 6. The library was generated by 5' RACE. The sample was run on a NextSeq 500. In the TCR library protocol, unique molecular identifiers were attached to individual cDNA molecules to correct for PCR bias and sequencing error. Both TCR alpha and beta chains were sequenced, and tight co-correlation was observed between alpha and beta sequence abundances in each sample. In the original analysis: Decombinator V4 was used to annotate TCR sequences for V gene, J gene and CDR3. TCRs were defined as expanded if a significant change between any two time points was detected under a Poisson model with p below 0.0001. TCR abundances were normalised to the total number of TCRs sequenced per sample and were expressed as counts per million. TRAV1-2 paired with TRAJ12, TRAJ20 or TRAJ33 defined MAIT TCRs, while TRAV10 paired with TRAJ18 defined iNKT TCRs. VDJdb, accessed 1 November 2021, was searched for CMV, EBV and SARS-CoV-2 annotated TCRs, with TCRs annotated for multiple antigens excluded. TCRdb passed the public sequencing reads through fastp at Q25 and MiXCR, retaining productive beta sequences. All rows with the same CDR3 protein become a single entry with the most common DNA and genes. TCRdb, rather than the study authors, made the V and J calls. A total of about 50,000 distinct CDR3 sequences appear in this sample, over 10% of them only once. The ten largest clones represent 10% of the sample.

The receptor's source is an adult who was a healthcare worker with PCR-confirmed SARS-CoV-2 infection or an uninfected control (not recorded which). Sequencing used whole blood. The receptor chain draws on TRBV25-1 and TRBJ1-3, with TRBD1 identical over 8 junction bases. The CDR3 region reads CASSRQGPENTIYF. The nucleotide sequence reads TGTGCCAGCAGTCGACAGGGGCCTGAAAACACCATATATTTT.